The 9 T cell receptor beta chains presented below share a single source sample, sequenced in a study of early T cells in non-severe SARS-CoV-2 infection (dated by TCRdb to 2020 to 2022). Library preparation was by 5' RACE. The data were produced on a NextSeq 500. Using fastp at Q25 and MiXCR, TCRdb reprocessed the public reads and kept productive beta chains. Rows merge per CDR3 protein into single entries with the most common DNA and genes. A total of 55,000 or so distinct CDR3 sequences appear in this sample, 11% of them only once. Approximately 10% of the sample goes to the ten largest clones. The sequencing input was whole blood. All receptors come from an adult who was a healthcare worker with PCR-confirmed SARS-CoV-2 infection or an uninfected control (not recorded which).

In this sample, this clonotype turned up many times. This chain uses TRBV10-3 with TRBJ2-1; the match to TRBD2 covers 8 bases. The CDR3 contains 15 residues. The V segment lost 6 bases and the J segment 6 bases; nucleotides outside the gene matches: 10. Germline V lookup: CDR1 ENHRY, CDR2 SYGVKD. In DNA, the CDR3 is TGTGCCATCAGAGGCCAGGGCGGGAGGAGCAATGAGCAGTTCTTC. This gives the protein CAIRGQGGRSNEQFF.

The chain links TRBV7-3 to TRBJ2-1, with D maybe TRBD2 (5 bases). The germline CDR1 and CDR2 sequences are SGHTA and FQGTGA. The CDR3 sequence is 15 residues long. V was cut by 1 base and J by 7 bases, with 14 bases left in between. For the CDR3, the DNA is TGTGCCAGCAGCTTAAGTGGTGAGCGGTTGAATGAGCAGTTCTTC. This sequence encodes CASSLSGERLNEQFF.

The genes are TRBV6-6 and TRBJ2-1; either TRBD1 or TRBD2 may fit D (5 bases each). CDR1 is MNHNY, CDR2 SVGAGI, per germline (reference sequence). The length of the CDR3 is 15 residues. Trimming pared 4 bases from V and 4 bases from J, leaving 14 bases between. CDR3 nucleotide sequence: TGTGCCAGCAGTTCACGAGGGGCACTTTACAATGAGCAGTTCTTC. It yields the protein CASSSRGALYNEQFF.

The chain uses TRBV5-4 and TRBJ2-3, with D perhaps TRBD1 (6 bases). The length of the CDR3 is 14 residues. Germline V gene data show CDR1 as SGHNT and CDR2 as YYREEE (reference sequence). V was cut by 4 bases and J by 0 bases, with 9 bases left in between. As DNA, the CDR3 is TGTGCCAGCAGCCAAGACAGGAGCACAGATACGCAGTATTTT. Translated: CASSQDRSTDTQYF.

The chain combines TRBV20-1 with TRBJ2-5, with D possibly being TRBD1 or TRBD2 (5 bases each). Germline V gene sequence: CDR1 DFQATT, CDR2 SNEGSKA (reference sequence). The CDR3 sequence is 12 residues long. CDR3 nucleotides: TGCGCACAATCGGGGCTGCAAGAGACCCAGTACTTC. It specifies CAQSGLQETQYF.

This clonotype was recorded at least ten times. The chain has TRBV29-1 and TRBJ1-1; no clear D gene. V was trimmed by 7 bases and J by 0 bases, leaving 18 bases between them. Germline assignment: CDR1 SQVTM and CDR2 ANQGSEA. CDR3 length: 15 amino acids. The CDR3 reads CSASGGWGMNTEAFF. Here the CDR3 DNA reads TGCAGCGCTTCCGGAGGCTGGGGAATGAACACTGAAGCTTTCTTT.

This sequence joins TRBV5-1 and TRBJ2-2; TRBD2 aligns across 7 bases. The CDR3 is made up of 15 amino acids. CDR1 SGHRS and CDR2 YFSETQ come from the germline V gene. V dropped 1 base and J dropped 5; count of bases not matched to a gene: 5. Written as DNA, the CDR3 is TGCGCCAGCAGCTTGAGACTAGCTGAGACCGGGGAGCTGTTTTTT. Protein product: CASSLRLAETGELFF. The entire variable domain, with the rest obtained from reference TRBV5-1 and TRBJ2-2, is as follows: KAGVTQTPRYLIKTRGQQVTLSCSPISGHRSVSWYQQTPGQGLQFLFEYFSETQRNKGNFPGRFSGRQFSNSRSEMNVSTLELGDSALYLCASSLRLAETGELFFGEGSRLTVL.

This rearrangement joins TRBV5-1 to TRBJ2-7; TRBD1 matches at 12 bases. Looked up from germline, CDR1 is SGHRS and CDR2 is YFSETQ. Trimming took 4 bases from V and 5 from J; bases not matched to a gene: 7. This CDR3 has 15 residues. CDR3 amino acids: CASSPGTGGLNEQYF. In DNA form, the CDR3 reads TGCGCCAGCAGCCCCGGGACAGGGGGCTTGAACGAGCAGTACTTC.

The J gene is TRBJ2-3, the V gene TRBV7-3; 7 bases line up with TRBD2. The CDR3 length is 14 residues. V trimming: 5 bases; J trimming: 4 bases; junction bases outside the gene matches: 6. The germline gives CDR1 SGHTA, CDR2 FQGTGA. This CDR3 reads CASSLGGSPDTQYF. The CDR3 DNA follows: TGTGCCAGCAGCCTCGGCGGGAGTCCAGATACGCAGTATTTT.